In this sample, the clone carrying this T cell receptor beta chain turned up a few times. Antigen unknown. One entry per CDR3 protein results from TCRdb running MiXCR on the 5' RACE reads. This sample has 550,000 to 700,000 distinct CDR3 sequences; over 8.5% occur once, and the top ten carry 2.5% to 3%. The J segment lost 5 bases and the V segment lost 3 bases, leaving 8 bases of the junction unmatched. This CDR3 spans 16 amino acids. The germline V gene encodes CDR1 MNHNS and CDR2 SASEGT. This entry is derived from a study of identical twins. Study conclusions and caveats: When twins shared out-of-frame alpha sequences, those sequences had excess low generation probability.

The same sample was also used in a study of yellow fever vaccine responses in identical twins.

The sample taken for sequencing was PBMCs. The source is a woman in her late teens or twenties in good health. The chain links TRBV6-1 to TRBJ2-4, with 9 bases aligning to TRBD1. Here the CDR3 DNA reads TGTGCCAGCAGTGAGGGACAGGGTTTTCTGGAAAACATTCAGTACTTC. This encodes CASSEGQGFLENIQYF.